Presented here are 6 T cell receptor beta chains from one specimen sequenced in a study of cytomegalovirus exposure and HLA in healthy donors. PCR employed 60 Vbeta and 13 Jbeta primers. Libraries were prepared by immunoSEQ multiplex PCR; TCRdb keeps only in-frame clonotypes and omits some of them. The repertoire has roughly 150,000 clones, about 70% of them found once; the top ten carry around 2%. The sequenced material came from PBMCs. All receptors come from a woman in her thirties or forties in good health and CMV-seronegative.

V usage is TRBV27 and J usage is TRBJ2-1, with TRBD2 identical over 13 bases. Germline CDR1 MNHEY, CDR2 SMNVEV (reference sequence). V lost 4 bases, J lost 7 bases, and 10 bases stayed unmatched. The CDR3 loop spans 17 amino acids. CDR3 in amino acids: CASSSLWTSGSRNEQFF. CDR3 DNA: TGTGCCAGCAGTTCACTTTGGACTAGCGGGAGCAGGAATGAGCAGTTCTTC.

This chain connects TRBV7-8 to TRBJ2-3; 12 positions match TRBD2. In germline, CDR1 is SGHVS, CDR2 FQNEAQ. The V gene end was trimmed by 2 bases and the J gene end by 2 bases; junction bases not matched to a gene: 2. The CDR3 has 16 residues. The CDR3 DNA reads TGTGCCAGCAGCTTAACTAGCGGGGGGCACACAGATACGCAGTATTTT. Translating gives CASSLTSGGHTDTQYF. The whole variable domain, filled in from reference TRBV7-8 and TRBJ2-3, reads GAGVSQSPRYKVAKRGQDVALRCDPISGHVSLFWYQQALGQGPEFLTYFQNEAQLDKSGLPSDRFFAERPEGSVSTLKIQRTQQEDSAVYLCASSLTSGGHTDTQYFGPGTRLTVL.

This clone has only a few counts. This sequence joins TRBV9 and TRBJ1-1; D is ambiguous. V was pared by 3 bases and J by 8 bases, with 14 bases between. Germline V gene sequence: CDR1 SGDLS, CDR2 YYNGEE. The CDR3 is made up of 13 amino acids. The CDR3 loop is CASSATDGLEAFF. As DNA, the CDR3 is TGTGCCAGCAGCGCGACGGACGGACTAGAAGCTTTCTTT.

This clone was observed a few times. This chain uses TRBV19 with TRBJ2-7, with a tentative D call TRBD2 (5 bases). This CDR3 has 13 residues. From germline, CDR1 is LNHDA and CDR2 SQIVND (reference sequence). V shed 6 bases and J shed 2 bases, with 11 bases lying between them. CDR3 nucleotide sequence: TGTGCCAGTAGCCCCGCCGGGGCCTACGAGCAGTACTTC. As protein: CASSPAGAYEQYF.

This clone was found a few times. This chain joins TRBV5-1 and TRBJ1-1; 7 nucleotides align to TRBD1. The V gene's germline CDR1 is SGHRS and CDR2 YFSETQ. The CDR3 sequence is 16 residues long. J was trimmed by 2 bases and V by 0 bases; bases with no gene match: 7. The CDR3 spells CASSLVSTGVNTEAFF. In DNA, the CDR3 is TGCGCCAGCAGCTTGGTATCCACAGGGGTAAACACTGAAGCTTTCTTT.

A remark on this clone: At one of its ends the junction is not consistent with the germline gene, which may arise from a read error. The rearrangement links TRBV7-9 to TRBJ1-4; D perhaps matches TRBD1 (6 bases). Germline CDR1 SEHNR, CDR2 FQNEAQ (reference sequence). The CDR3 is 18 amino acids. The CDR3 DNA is TGTTCCAGCAGCTTAGGGGCGCAGGGGATTGGAACTAATGAAAAACTGTTTTTT. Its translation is CSSSLGAQGIGTNEKLFF.